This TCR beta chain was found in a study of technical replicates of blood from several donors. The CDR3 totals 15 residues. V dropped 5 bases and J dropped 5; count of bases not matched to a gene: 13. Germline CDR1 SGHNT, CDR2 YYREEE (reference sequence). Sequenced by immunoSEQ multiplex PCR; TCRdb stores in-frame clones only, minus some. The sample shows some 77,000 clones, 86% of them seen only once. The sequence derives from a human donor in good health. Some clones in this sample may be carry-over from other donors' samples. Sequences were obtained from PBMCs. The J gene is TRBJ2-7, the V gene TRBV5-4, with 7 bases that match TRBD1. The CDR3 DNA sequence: TGTGCCAGCAGTCGGCAGACAGGGCTGCAAAACGAGCAGTACTTC. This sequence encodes CASSRQTGLQNEQYF. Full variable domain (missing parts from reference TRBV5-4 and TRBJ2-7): ETGVTQSPTHLIKTRGQQVTLRCSSQSGHNTVSWYQQALGQGPQFIFQYYREEENGRGNFPPRFSGLQFPNYSSELNVNALELDDSALYLCASSRQTGLQNEQYFGPGTRLTVT.